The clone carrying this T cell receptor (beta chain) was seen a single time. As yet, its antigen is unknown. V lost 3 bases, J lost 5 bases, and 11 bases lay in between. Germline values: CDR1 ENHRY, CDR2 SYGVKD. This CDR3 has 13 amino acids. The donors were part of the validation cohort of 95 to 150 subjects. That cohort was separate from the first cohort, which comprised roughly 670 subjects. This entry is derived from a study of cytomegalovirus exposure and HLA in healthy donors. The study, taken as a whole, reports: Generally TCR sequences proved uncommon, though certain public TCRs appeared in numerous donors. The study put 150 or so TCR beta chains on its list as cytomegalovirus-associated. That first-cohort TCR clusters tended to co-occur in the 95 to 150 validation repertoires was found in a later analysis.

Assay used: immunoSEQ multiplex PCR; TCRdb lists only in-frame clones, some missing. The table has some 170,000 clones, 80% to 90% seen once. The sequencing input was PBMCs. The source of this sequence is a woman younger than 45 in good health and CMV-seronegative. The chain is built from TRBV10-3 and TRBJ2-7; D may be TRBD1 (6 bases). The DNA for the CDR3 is TGTGCCATCAGTGAAAACAGGGACCACGAGCAGTACTTC. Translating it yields CAISENRDHEQYF.